This TCR beta chain was obtained from a study of cytomegalovirus exposure and HLA in healthy donors. Study-level results: Previous analysis showed most TCR beta V segments were productive about 90% or about 30% of the time. Later work associated roughly 17,000 TCR beta sequences with HLA alleles at 0.05 false discovery rate.

Details on this clone: The antigen remains unidentified.

PCR was performed using 60 Vbeta and 13 Jbeta primers. Libraries were prepared by immunoSEQ multiplex PCR; TCRdb keeps only in-frame clonotypes and omits some of them. This sample has more than 100,000 clones, with about two thirds found just once. This CDR3 contains 12 residues. The germline V gene has CDR1 SGHAT and CDR2 FQDESV (reference sequence). The V end was cut by 5 bases, the J end by 10 bases, with 12 bases between. Sequences were obtained from PBMCs. This chain joins TRBV11-1 and TRBJ2-1; D gene unclear. The sequence derives from a man between 45 and 60 years old in good health and CMV-seropositive. CDR3 coding DNA: TGTGCCAGCAGCCCCCTCAGGAAAGAGCAGTTCTTC. Translated, it gives CASSPLRKEQFF.